Presented here are 16 T cell receptor beta chains from one specimen sequenced in a study of siplizumab effects on memory and regulatory T cells. Profiled with immunoSEQ multiplex PCR; TCRdb holds only in-frame clones, not every one. This table has about 110,000 clones, around nine tenths appearing once. Sequencing used CD4+ T cells sorted from blood. These receptors originate from a human donor in good health.

The V and J genes are TRBV19 and TRBJ2-7, with 11 bases fitting TRBD2. V lost 5 bases, J lost 1 base, and 4 bases stayed unmatched. The germline V gene encodes CDR1 LNHDA and CDR2 SQIVND (reference sequence). This CDR3 has 15 residues. CDR3 bases: TGTGCCAGTAGTTCCCGACTAGCGGGGTCCTACGAGCAGTACTTC. Translation: CASSSRLAGSYEQYF.

The chain combines TRBV2 with TRBJ2-5, with D unclear. Trimming pared 6 bases from V and 7 bases from J, leaving 9 bases between. The CDR3 is 11 residues long. Germline V gene data show CDR1 as SNHLY and CDR2 as FYNNEI. The CDR3 sequence: CASSQERTQYF. The CDR3 region has the DNA TGTGCCAGCAGCCAAGAGCGGACCCAGTACTTC.

The rearrangement uses TRBV19 and TRBJ1-2, with TRBD1 as a possible D gene (5 bases). The germline CDR1 and CDR2 sequences are LNHDA and SQIVND (reference sequence). This CDR3 has 18 residues. V shed 2 bases and J shed 4 bases, with 23 bases lying between them. The CDR3: CASSILGTGRFRLYGYTF. The DNA for the CDR3 is TGTGCCAGTAGTATATTAGGGACGGGAAGGTTTCGTCTCTATGGCTACACCTTC. Drawing the rest from reference TRBV19 and TRBJ1-2, the complete variable domain is DGGITQSPKYLFRKEGQNVTLSCEQNLNHDAMYWYRQDPGQGLRLIYYSQIVNDFQKGDIAEGYSVSREKKESFPLTVTSAQKNPTAFYLCASSILGTGRFRLYGYTFGSGTRLTVV.

This chain uses TRBV9 with TRBJ1-1; 8 positions agree with TRBD1. The CDR3 loop spans 19 amino acids. In germline, CDR1 is SGDLS, CDR2 YYNGEE. V lost 4 bases to trimming and J lost 5 bases; unmatched junction nucleotides: 22. CDR3 loop: CASSYTAPGGAKGKTEAFF. For the CDR3, the DNA is TGTGCCAGCAGCTACACCGCACCAGGGGGCGCAAAGGGAAAAACTGAAGCTTTCTTT.

This clone was recorded once. The rearrangement links TRBV5-8 to TRBJ2-5; perhaps TRBD1 as D (6 bases). Trimming left V 1 base short and J 4 bases short, with 11 bases between. Germline CDR1 is SGHTS and CDR2 is YDEGEE. The CDR3 loop spans 14 amino acids. CDR3 nucleotide sequence: TGTGCCAGCAGCTTGCCACAGGGTTTAGAGACCCAGTACTTC. Residues: CASSLPQGLETQYF.

The V gene is TRBV7-3, the J gene TRBJ2-7; either TRBD1 or TRBD2 may supply D (5 bases each). The V gene's germline CDR1 is SGHTA and CDR2 FQGTGA. Trimming cost V 3 bases and J 2 bases, with 11 bases left between them. The CDR3 totals 14 residues. The CDR3 sequence is CASSLGPIAYEQYF. CDR3 DNA sequence: TGTGCCAGCAGCTTGGGACCGATAGCCTACGAGCAGTACTTC.

This chain joins TRBV4-2 and TRBJ2-1; tentative D call: TRBD2 (5 bases). This CDR3 comprises 13 residues. Germline CDR1 and CDR2: LGHNA and YNFKEQ. V shed 0 bases and J shed 15 bases, with 15 bases lying between them. The CDR3 nucleotides are TGTGCCAGCAGCCAAGAGGGAGCCCGGCGCACGTTCTTC. The encoded protein is CASSQEGARRTFF.

The chain employs TRBV6-4 and TRBJ2-1, with 8 bases matching TRBD1. The V segment lost 10 bases and the J segment 2 bases; nucleotides outside the gene matches: 7. CDR3 length: 14 residues. Germline CDR1 MRHNA, CDR2 SNTAGT. The chain's CDR3 is CATSPGQAYNEQFF. CDR3 bases: TGTGCCACCAGCCCGGGACAGGCCTACAATGAGCAGTTCTTC.

The chain uses TRBV5-4 and TRBJ2-2; TRBD1 aligns across 11 bases. The germline gives CDR1 SGHNT, CDR2 YYREEE (reference sequence). This CDR3 has 15 amino acids. Unmatched junction bases numbered 7, after V lost 4 bases and J lost 8 bases. The CDR3 nucleotides are TGTGCCAGCAGCAAAGGACAGGGGGCTCCGGGGGAGCTGTTTTTT. Residues: CASSKGQGAPGELFF.

The gene calls are TRBV6-5 and TRBJ2-6; no clear D. The CDR3 runs to 14 residues. V lost 8 bases to trimming and J lost 0 bases, with 8 bases between them. CDR1 MNHEY and CDR2 SVGAGI come from the germline V gene. As DNA, the CDR3 is TGTGCCAGCCGGAAACGCTCTGGGGCCAACGTCCTGACTTTC. Protein product: CASRKRSGANVLTF.

V usage is TRBV6-5 and J usage is TRBJ2-7; the D gene could be TRBD1 or TRBD2 (5 bases each). The CDR3 runs to 14 residues. V was clipped by 7 bases and J by 3 bases, with 16 bases between them. The germline gives CDR1 MNHEY, CDR2 SVGAGI. The CDR3 reads CASIAGTLIYEQYF. In DNA, the CDR3 is TGTGCCAGCATTGCAGGGACGCTGATCTACGAGCAGTACTTC.

The chain links TRBV10-3 to TRBJ2-2; a weak D match, TRBD1 (5 bases). Deletions cut 10 bases from V and 3 bases from J, with 18 bases between. CDR3 length: 15 residues. The germline CDR1 and CDR2 sequences are ENHRY and SYGVKD. The CDR3 DNA reads TGTGCCACCACCAGGGCAGTTGGGTACACCGGGGAGCTGTTTTTT. Translated: CATTRAVGYTGELFF.

The chain recombines TRBV4-1 with TRBJ2-1; no clear D gene. Looked up from germline, CDR1 is MGHRA and CDR2 is YSYEKL. Trimming removed 0 bases at V and 7 bases at J, with 16 bases between. The CDR3 runs to 16 residues. The CDR3 reads CASSQEFTLKVNEQFF. CDR3 nucleotides: TGCGCCAGCAGCCAAGAATTTACACTCAAGGTGAATGAGCAGTTCTTC.

The rearrangement joins TRBV5-1 to TRBJ1-3; D unresolved. The CDR3 totals 20 residues. The germline CDR1 and CDR2 sequences are SGHRS and YFSETQ. The V and J ends lost 2 bases and 0 bases respectively, with 24 bases between them. The CDR3 DNA follows: TGCGCCAGCAGCTTAAATATGGGGTGGGATCAGTTCTCCTCTGGAAACACCATATATTTT. The encoded protein is CASSLNMGWDQFSSGNTIYF.

The chain has TRBV5-4 and TRBJ1-1; 7 nucleotides align to TRBD1. This CDR3 is built from 14 residues. Germline trimming cut 1 base from V and 5 bases from J; bases unmatched to any gene: 5. CDR1 and CDR2 (germline): SGHNT, YYREEE (reference sequence). CDR3 nucleotides: TGTGCCAGCAGCTTGACTGACAGGGTGACTGAAGCTTTCTTT. Its protein product is CASSLTDRVTEAFF.

The chain links TRBV5-1 to TRBJ1-1; 8 bases line up with TRBD1. Looked up from germline, CDR1 is SGHRS and CDR2 is YFSETQ. CDR3 length: 15 amino acids. J lost 0 bases, V lost 9 bases, and 10 bases had no gene match. The CDR3 region is CATYSGTGMNTEAFF. The CDR3 bases are TGCGCCACGTATTCCGGGACAGGCATGAACACTGAAGCTTTCTTT.